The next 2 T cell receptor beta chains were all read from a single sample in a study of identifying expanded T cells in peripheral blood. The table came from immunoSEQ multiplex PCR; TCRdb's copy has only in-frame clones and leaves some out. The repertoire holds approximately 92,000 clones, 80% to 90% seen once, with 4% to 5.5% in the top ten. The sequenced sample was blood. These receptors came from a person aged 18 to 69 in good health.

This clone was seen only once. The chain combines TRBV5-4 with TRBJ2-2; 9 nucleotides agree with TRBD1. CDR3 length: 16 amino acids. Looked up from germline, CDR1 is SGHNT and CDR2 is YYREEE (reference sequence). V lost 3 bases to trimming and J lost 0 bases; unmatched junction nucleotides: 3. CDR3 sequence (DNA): TGTGCCAGCAGCTCTGGGGACAGGGCGAACACCGGGGAGCTGTTTTTT. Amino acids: CASSSGDRANTGELFF.

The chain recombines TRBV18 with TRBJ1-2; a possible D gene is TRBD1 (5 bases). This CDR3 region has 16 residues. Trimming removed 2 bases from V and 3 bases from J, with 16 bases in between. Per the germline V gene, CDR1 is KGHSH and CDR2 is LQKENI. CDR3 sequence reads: CASSPRRGAMDYGYTF. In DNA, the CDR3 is TGTGCCAGCTCACCAAGGAGGGGCGCAATGGACTATGGCTACACCTTC.